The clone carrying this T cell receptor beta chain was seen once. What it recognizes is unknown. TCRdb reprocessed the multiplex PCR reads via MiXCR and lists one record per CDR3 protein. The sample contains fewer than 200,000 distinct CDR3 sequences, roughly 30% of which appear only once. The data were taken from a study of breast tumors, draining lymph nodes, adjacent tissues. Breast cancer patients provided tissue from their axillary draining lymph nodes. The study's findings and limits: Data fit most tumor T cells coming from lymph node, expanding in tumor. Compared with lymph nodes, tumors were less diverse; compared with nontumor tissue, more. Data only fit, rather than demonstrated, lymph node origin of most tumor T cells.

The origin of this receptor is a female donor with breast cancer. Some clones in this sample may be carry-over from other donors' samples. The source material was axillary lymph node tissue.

CDR3 in amino acids: CASSHGLGTVPLEQYF. CDR3 DNA: TGTGCCAGCAGCCACGGCCTCGGGACAGTCCCTTTAGAGCAGTACTTC. V usage is TRBV6-5 and J usage is TRBJ2-7; 7 bases match TRBD1. Trimming removed 6 bases from V and 7 bases from J; junction bases left unmatched: 18. The germline V gene has CDR1 MNHEY and CDR2 SVGAGI. The CDR3 spans 16 residues.